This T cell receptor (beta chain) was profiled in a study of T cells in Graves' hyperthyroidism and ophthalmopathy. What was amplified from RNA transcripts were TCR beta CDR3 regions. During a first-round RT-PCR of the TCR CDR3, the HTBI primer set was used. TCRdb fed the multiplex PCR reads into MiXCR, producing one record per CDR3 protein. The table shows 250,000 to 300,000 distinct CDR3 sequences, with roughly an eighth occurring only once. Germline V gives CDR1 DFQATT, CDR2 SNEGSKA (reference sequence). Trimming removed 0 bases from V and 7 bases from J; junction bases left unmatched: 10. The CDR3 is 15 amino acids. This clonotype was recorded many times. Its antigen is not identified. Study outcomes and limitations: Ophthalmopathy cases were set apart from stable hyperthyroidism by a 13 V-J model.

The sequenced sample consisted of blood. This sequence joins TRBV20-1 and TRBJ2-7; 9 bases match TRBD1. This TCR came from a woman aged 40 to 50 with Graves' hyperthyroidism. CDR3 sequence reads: CSARDGTGTVGEQYF. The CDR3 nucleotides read TGCAGTGCTAGAGATGGGACAGGGACTGTTGGGGAGCAGTACTTC.